This T cell receptor (beta chain) is from a study of CD8 T cells in Susac syndrome. Random hexamers were used to reverse transcribe an amount of about 0.45 to 1 ug RNA. TCRdb fed the immunoSEQ multiplex PCR reads into MiXCR, producing one record per CDR3 protein. The repertoire holds 160,000 or so distinct CDR3 sequences, with approximately 95% as singletons. CDR3 length: 13 amino acids. Germline-derived CDR1 and CDR2 are MGHDK and SYGVNS. Trimming took off 1 base at V and 4 bases at J, with 7 bases between the two ends. Sequencing of TCR beta was carried out in blood CD8+ and CD4+ T cells. Sequenced input: CD4+ T cells from PBMCs. The source of this sequence is a human donor with Susac syndrome. This rearrangement joins TRBV25-1 to TRBJ2-5; D not certain. CDR3 region: CASSESAVETQYF. CDR3 DNA sequence: TGTGCCAGCAGTGAATCAGCCGTAGAGACCCAGTACTTC.